The 9 T cell receptor beta chains below all came from one sample that was sequenced in a study of T cell repertoires in cytomegalovirus infection. TCRdb analysed the reads with MiXCR anew, one entry per CDR3 protein. Among 150,000 to 200,000 distinct CDR3 sequences listed, about a tenth were seen once. Sequenced input: PBMCs. These receptors were collected from a human donor in good health (CMV status not recorded). Some clones in this sample may be carry-over from other donors' samples.

This clonotype was recorded many times. The chain joins TRBV28 to TRBJ1-5; a possible D gene is TRBD1 (5 bases). The CDR3 sequence is 14 residues long. V gave up 4 bases and J gave up 4 bases, with 11 bases separating them. CDR1 and CDR2 (germline): MDHEN, SYDVKM. CDR3 residues: CASSSGLGNQPQHF. The CDR3 region has the DNA TGTGCCAGCAGTTCGGGGCTCGGGAATCAGCCCCAGCATTTT.

This clonotype has at least ten counts. CDR3 amino acids: CASSGTGGTGWNEQFF. CDR3 coding DNA: TGTGCCAGCAGCGGGACAGGGGGCACAGGGTGGAATGAGCAGTTCTTC. The V gene is TRBV7-8, the J gene TRBJ2-1; 12 positions agree with TRBD1. CDR1 is SGHVS and CDR2 is FQNEAQ in the germline V gene. The CDR3 spans 16 residues. V gave up 5 bases and J gave up 7 bases; unmatched junction bases: 9.

Ten or more counts support this clonotype. The chain employs TRBV20-1 and TRBJ2-4; 12 bases align to TRBD2. CDR1 and CDR2 from the germline V gene are DFQATT and SNEGSKA (reference sequence). V trimming: 0 bases; J trimming: 1 base; junction bases outside the gene matches: 10. The CDR3 loop spans 19 amino acids. The CDR3: CSARDPSGRAGRAKNIQYF. The CDR3 coding sequence is TGCAGTGCTAGAGATCCTAGCGGGAGGGCCGGTCGGGCCAAAAACATTCAGTACTTC.

This clonotype was seen many times. The chain uses TRBV7-9 and TRBJ1-1; D ambiguous. The CDR3 contains 13 residues. CDR1 and CDR2 (germline): SEHNR, FQNEAQ (reference sequence). Trimming pared 3 bases from V and 6 bases from J, leaving 11 bases between. CDR3 coding DNA: TGTGCCAGCAGCTTCCGCCGAGACGCTGAAGCTTTCTTT. Translating it yields CASSFRRDAEAFF.

The chain links TRBV12-3 or TRBV12-4 to TRBJ1-2; 12 bases are a match to TRBD1. Germline trimming cut 6 bases from V and 7 bases from J; bases unmatched to any gene: 6. CDR3 length equals 14 residues. Here the CDR3 reads CASSPGQGARGYTF. The CDR3 coding sequence is TGTGCCAGCAGCCCGGGACAGGGGGCGCGTGGCTACACCTTC.

The CDR3 protein is CASKEGLMNTEAFF. DNA of the CDR3: TGTGCCAGTAAGGAGGGTCTGATGAACACTGAAGCTTTCTTT. The rearrangement links TRBV19 to TRBJ1-1, with D unresolved. Between the trimmed V and J ends, which lost 7 bases and 0 bases, there was a span of 12 bases. Germline V gene sequence: CDR1 LNHDA, CDR2 SQIVND (reference sequence). The CDR3 spans 14 residues.

Many counts were recorded for this clonotype. V usage is TRBV7-2 and J usage is TRBJ1-6, with unresolved D. V dropped 0 bases and J dropped 12 bases, with 15 bases sitting between them. CDR3 length equals 15 residues. Germline V gene data show CDR1 as SGHTA and CDR2 as FQGNSA. CDR3 sequence: CASSLAADPLRPLHF. The CDR3 DNA sequence: TGTGCCAGCAGCTTAGCCGCCGATCCGCTAAGACCCCTCCACTTT.

This clonotype was detected a few times. This chain joins TRBV28 and TRBJ2-7; D possibly uses TRBD1 or TRBD2 (6 bases each). Germline V gene data show CDR1 as MDHEN and CDR2 as SYDVKM. V dropped 1 base and J dropped 5 bases, with 15 bases sitting between them. The CDR3 consists of 15 residues. This chain's CDR3 is CASSLYEGGLDEQYF. The DNA of the CDR3 is TGTGCCAGCAGTTTATACGAGGGGGGTTTAGACGAGCAGTACTTC.

This clonotype was detected many times. This chain joins TRBV7-6 and TRBJ2-5; TRBD2 aligns across 10 bases. The J segment lost 4 bases and the V segment lost 5 bases, leaving 4 bases of the junction unmatched. This CDR3 contains 14 residues. Germline loops: CDR1 SGHVS, CDR2 FNYEAQ. The CDR3 bases are TGTGCCAGCAGCCCAGCGGGAGGGCTAGAGACCCAGTACTTC. Amino acid sequence: CASSPAGGLETQYF.